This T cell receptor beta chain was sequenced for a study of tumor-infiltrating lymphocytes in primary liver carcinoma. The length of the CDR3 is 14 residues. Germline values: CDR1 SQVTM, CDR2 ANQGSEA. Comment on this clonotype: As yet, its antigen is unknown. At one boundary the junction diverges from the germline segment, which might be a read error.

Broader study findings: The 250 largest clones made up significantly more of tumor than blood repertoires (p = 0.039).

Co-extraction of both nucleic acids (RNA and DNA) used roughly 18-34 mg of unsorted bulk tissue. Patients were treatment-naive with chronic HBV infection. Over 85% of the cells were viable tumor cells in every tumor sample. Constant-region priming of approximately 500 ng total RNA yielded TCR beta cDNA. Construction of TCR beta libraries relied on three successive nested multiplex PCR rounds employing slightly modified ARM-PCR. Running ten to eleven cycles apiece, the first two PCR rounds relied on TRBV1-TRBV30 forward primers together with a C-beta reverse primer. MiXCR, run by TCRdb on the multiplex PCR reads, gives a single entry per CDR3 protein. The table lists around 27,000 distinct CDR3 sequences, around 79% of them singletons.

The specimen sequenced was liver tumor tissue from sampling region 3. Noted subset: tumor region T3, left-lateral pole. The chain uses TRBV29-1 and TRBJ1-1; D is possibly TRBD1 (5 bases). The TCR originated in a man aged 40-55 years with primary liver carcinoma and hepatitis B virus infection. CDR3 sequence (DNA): TGCAGCATTGAGGGGACGCCGTTCTCACCTGAAGCTTTCTTT. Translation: CSIEGTPFSPEAFF. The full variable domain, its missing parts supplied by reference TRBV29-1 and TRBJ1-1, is SAVISQKPSRDICQRGTSLTIQCQVDSQVTMMFWYRQQPGQSLTLIATANQGSEATYESGFVIDKFPISRPNLTFSTLTVSNMSPEDSSIYLCSIEGTPFSPEAFFGQGTRLTVV.